The T cell receptor beta chain described here comes from a study of OX40 agonist ivuxolimab in advanced cancers. As for the study in general: Enrolled patients in dose escalation had cancers that were hepatocellular carcinoma, melanoma, renal cell or head and neck cancer. People who had prior anti-PD-1, anti-PD-L1 or anti-CTLA-4 therapy could take part, and under 50% had some. Study-level results: In general, CD8+ T cells held more expanded clones than CD4+ did, on average.

Baseline, cycle 4 day 1, and cycle 7 day 1 were the blood sampling points. Germline-derived CDR1 and CDR2 are ENHRY and SYGVKD. The CDR3 extends over 16 amino acids. V was pared by 0 bases and J by 0 bases, with 1 base of the junction left unmatched. With regard to this clone: Its target is unknown.

Sequenced by immunoSEQ multiplex PCR; TCRdb stores in-frame clones only, minus some. The profile shows 60,000 to 85,000 clones, approximately 87% of them singletons. The chain is built from TRBV10-3 and TRBJ2-2; TRBD2 aligns across 7 bases. The receptor was isolated from an adult with an advanced solid tumor such as melanoma, head and neck, liver or kidney cancer. The material sequenced was CD4+ or CD8+ T cells sorted from blood, taken in a trial of the OX40 agonist ivuxolimab. The CDR3 bases are TGTGCCATCAGTGAGTCTGGGGGGGCGAACACCGGGGAGCTGTTTTTT. Its translation is CAISESGGANTGELFF.